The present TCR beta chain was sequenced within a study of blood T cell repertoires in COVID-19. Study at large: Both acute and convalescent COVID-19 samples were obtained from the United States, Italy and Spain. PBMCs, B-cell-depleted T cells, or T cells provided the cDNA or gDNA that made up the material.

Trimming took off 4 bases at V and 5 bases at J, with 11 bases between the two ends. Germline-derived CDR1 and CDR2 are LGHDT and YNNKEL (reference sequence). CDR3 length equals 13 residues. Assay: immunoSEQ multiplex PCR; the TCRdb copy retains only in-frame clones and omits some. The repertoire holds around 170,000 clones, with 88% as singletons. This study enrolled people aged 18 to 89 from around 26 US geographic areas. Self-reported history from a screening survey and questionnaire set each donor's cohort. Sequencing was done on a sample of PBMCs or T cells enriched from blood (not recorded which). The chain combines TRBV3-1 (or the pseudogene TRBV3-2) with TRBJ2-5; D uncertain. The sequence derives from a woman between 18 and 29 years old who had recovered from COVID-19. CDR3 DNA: TGTGCCAGCAGCCTCTACGACTCTGAGACCCAGTACTTC. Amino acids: CASSLYDSETQYF.